This entry describes one T cell receptor (beta chain). Its antigen is unidentified. Per sample, at least 6 micrograms of total RNA were extracted. The data originate from a study of blood T cells in healthy people across ages. Study at large: The template switching approach captured approximately one barcoded beta molecule for every two T cells.

A J-beta primer mix and a sample-barcoded 5' primer were used in a second PCR of roughly 6 to 12 cycles. One entry per CDR3 protein results from TCRdb running MiXCR on the 5' RACE reads. The sample records 630,000 or so distinct CDR3 sequences, 32% being singletons. Study-wide results and limits: Significant beta diversity loss was already apparent by age roughly 44, declining roughly linearly.

Germline V gene sequence: CDR1 DFQATT, CDR2 SNEGSKA (reference sequence). V lost 0 bases and J lost 6; bases outside the gene matches: 6. The CDR3 spans 15 residues. The clonotype was recovered from an elderly woman in good health. The J gene is TRBJ2-3, the V gene TRBV20-1; 10 positions agree with TRBD2. The sequencing input was blood. In nucleotides, the CDR3 is TGCAGTGCTAGAGATCAAACTAGCGGGAAGGATACGCAGTATTTT. Encoded protein: CSARDQTSGKDTQYF.